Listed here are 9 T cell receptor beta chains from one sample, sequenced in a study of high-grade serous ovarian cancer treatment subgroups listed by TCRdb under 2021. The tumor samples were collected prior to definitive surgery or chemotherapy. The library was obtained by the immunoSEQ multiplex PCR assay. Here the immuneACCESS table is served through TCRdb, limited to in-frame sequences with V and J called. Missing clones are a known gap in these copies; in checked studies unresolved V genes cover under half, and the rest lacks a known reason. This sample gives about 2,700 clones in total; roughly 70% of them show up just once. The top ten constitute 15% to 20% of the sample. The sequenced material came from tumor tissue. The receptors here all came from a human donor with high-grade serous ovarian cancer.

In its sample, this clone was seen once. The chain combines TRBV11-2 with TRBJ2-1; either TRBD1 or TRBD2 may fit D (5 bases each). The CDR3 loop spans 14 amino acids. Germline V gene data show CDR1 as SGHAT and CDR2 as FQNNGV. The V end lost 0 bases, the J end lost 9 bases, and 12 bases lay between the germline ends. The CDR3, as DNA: TGTGCCAGCAGCTTAGATAGGATGGGGGTTGAGCAGTTCTTC. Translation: CASSLDRMGVEQFF.

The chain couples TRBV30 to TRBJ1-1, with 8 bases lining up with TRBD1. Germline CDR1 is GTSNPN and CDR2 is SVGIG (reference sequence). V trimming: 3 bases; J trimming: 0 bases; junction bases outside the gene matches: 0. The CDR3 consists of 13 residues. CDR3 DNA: TGTGCCTGGAGGGACAGGGTGAACACTGAAGCTTTCTTT. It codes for CAWRDRVNTEAFF.

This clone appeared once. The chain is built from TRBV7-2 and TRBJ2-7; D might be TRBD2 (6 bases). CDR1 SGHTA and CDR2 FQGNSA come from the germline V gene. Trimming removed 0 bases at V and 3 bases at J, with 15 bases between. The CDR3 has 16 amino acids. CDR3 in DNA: TGTGCCAGCAGCTTAGCGCTTGGTAGCGGAATCTACGAGCAGTACTTC. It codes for CASSLALGSGIYEQYF.

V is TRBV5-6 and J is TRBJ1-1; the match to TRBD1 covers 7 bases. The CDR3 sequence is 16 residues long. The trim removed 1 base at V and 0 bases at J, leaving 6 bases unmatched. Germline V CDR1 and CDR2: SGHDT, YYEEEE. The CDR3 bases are TGTGCCAGCAGCTTGTTCGCGACAGGGCTGAACACTGAAGCTTTCTTT. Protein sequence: CASSLFATGLNTEAFF.

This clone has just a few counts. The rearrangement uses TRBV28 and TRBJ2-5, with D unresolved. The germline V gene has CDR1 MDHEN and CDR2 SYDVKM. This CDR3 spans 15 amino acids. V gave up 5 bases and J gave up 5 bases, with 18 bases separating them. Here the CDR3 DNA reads TGTGCCAGCAGTCCCCCAGGAACACCTGGGGAGACCCAGTACTTC. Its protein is CASSPPGTPGETQYF.

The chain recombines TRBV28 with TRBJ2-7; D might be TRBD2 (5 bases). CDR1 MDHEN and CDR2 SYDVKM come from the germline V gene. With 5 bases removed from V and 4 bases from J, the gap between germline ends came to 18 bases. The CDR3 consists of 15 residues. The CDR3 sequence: CASSPEGRPLYEQYF. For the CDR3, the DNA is TGTGCCAGCAGTCCCGAGGGTAGGCCACTGTACGAGCAGTACTTC. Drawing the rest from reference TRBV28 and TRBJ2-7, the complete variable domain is DVKVTQSSRYLVKRTGEKVFLECVQDMDHENMFWYRQDPGLGLRLIYFSYDVKMKEKGDIPEGYSVSREKKERFSLILESASTNQTSMYLCASSPEGRPLYEQYFGPGTRLTVT.

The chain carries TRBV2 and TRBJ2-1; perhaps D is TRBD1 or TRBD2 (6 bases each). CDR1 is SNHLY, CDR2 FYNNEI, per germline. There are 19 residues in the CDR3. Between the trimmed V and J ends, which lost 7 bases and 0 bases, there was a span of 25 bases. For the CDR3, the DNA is TGTGCCAGCACCCGAGGGAGTAGCGGAGGGGGGAGCTCCTACAATGAGCAGTTCTTC. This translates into CASTRGSSGGGSSYNEQFF. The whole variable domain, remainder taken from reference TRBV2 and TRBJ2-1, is EPEVTQTPSHQVTQMGQEVILRCVPISNHLYFYWYRQILGQKVEFLVSFYNNEISEKSEIFDDQFSVERPDGSNFTLKIRSTKLEDSAMYFCASTRGSSGGGSSYNEQFFGPGTRLTVL.

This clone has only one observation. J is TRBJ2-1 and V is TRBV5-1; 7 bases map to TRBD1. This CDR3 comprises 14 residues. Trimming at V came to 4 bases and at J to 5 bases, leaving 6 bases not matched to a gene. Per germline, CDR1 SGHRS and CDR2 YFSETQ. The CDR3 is CASSLGQIHNEQFF. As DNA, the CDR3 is TGCGCCAGCAGCCTGGGACAGATCCACAATGAGCAGTTCTTC.

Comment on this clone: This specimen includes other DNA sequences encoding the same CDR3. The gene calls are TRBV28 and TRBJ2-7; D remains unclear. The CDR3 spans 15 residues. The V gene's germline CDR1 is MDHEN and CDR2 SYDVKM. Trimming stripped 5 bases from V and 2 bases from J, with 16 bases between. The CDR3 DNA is TGTGCCAGCAGTCCCCCCGGGCAGCCCACCTACGAGCAGTACTTC. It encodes CASSPPGQPTYEQYF.